This entry lists 28 T cell receptor beta chains sequenced from one sample in a study of cytomegalovirus exposure and HLA in healthy donors. A multiplex PCR was run with 60 Vbeta primers and 13 Jbeta primers. Measured with immunoSEQ multiplex PCR; TCRdb has only the in-frame clones, and not every one. The sample lists tens of thousands of clones; around 78% were seen once. The sample taken for sequencing was PBMCs. The receptors were gathered from a man aged 40-49 years in good health and CMV-seronegative.

The chain carries TRBV5-6 and TRBJ2-2, with 9 bases aligning to TRBD2. Unmatched junction bases numbered 4, after V lost 4 bases and J lost 6 bases. CDR1 is SGHDT and CDR2 is YYEEEE in the germline V gene. The CDR3 runs 14 residues. CDR3 sequence: CASSRGLAAGELFF. CDR3 nucleotides: TGTGCCAGCAGCAGGGGACTAGCAGCCGGGGAGCTGTTTTTT.

This clone has just one count. This chain links TRBV29-1 with TRBJ2-2; TRBD1 aligns across 7 bases. CDR3 length equals 13 residues. With V trimmed by 7 bases and J by 7 bases, 9 bases remained unmatched. CDR1 SQVTM and CDR2 ANQGSEA come from the germline V gene. CDR3: CSARGRLVGELFF. In DNA form, the CDR3 reads TGCAGCGCTAGGGGGCGTCTTGTCGGGGAGCTGTTTTTT.

In its sample, this clone was seen a few times. V usage is TRBV28 and J usage is TRBJ1-6; 8 bases line up with TRBD1. Unmatched junction bases numbered 11, after V lost 10 bases and J lost 9 bases. Germline-derived CDR1 and CDR2 are MDHEN and SYDVKM. The CDR3 is 14 residues long. The CDR3 loop is CATYAGGMISPLHF. The CDR3 DNA sequence: TGTGCCACCTACGCAGGGGGCATGATTTCACCCCTCCACTTT.

As to this clone: Relative to the germline gene, one junction end is altered; a read error may explain this. This sequence joins TRBV7-7 and TRBJ2-1; a weak D match, TRBD2 (6 bases). This CDR3 is 15 amino acids long. Germline V CDR1 and CDR2: SSHAT, FNYEAQ (reference sequence). The CDR3 coding sequence is TGTGCTAGCAGCTTAGATAGCGGTGGGTACAATGAGCAGTTCTTC. Amino acids: CASSLDSGGYNEQFF.

This chain uses TRBV7-9 with TRBJ1-1; no firm D call. The CDR3 runs 15 residues. Trimming took 0 bases from V and 3 from J, leaving 11 bases between them. Germline CDR1 is SEHNR and CDR2 is FQNEAQ (reference sequence). DNA of the CDR3: TGTGCCAGCAGCTTAGCAGAGGCCAGACACACTGAAGCTTTCTTT. Protein sequence: CASSLAEARHTEAFF. Complete variable domain (other parts from reference TRBV7-9 and TRBJ1-1): DTGVSQNPRHKITKRGQNVTFRCDPISEHNRLYWYRQTLGQGPEFLTYFQNEAQLEKSRLLSDRFSAERPKGSFSTLEIQRTEQGDSAMYLCASSLAEARHTEAFFGQGTRLTVV.

CDR3 bases: TGTGCCATCAGTGAGAGAGGAGATAGCAATCAGCCCCAGCATTTT. It is translated as CAISERGDSNQPQHF. This chain joins TRBV10-3 and TRBJ1-5; no clear D gene. Germline values: CDR1 ENHRY, CDR2 SYGVKD. The V end lost 2 bases, the J end lost 0 bases, and 8 bases lay between the germline ends. The CDR3 has 15 residues.

The gene calls are TRBV19 and TRBJ2-5; the match to TRBD2 covers 16 bases. Germline trimming cut 5 bases from V and 6 bases from J; bases unmatched to any gene: 9. This CDR3 is built from 17 residues. Looked up from germline, CDR1 is LNHDA and CDR2 is SQIVND (reference sequence). The CDR3 nucleotides are TGTGCCAGTAGTGACGGGACTAGCGGGAGGGCGTGGAAGACCCAGTACTTC. Translation gives CASSDGTSGRAWKTQYF.

This clone was seen once. The rearrangement joins TRBV28 to TRBJ2-3; 8 bases match TRBD1. CDR1 is MDHEN, CDR2 SYDVKM, per germline. This CDR3 region has 15 residues. V lost 6 bases to trimming and J lost 6 bases; unmatched junction nucleotides: 11. The CDR3 sequence: CASSRSDRELDTQYF. Written as DNA, the CDR3 is TGTGCCAGCAGCCGATCGGACAGGGAGTTGGATACGCAGTATTTT.

This clone has a handful of counts. The V gene is TRBV11-2, the J gene TRBJ2-3; D remains ambiguous. The CDR3 totals 13 residues. Germline CDR1 is SGHAT and CDR2 is FQNNGV. V was trimmed by 5 bases and J by 4 bases, leaving 10 bases between them. The CDR3 DNA reads TGTGCCAGCAGCCCGAGCCGTGCAGATACGCAGTATTTT. Its translation is CASSPSRADTQYF.

The rearrangement joins TRBV7-3 to TRBJ2-1; D possibly corresponds to TRBD2 (5 bases). The germline CDR1 and CDR2 sequences are SGHTA and FQGTGA. Deletions cut 2 bases from V and 2 bases from J, with 19 bases between. The CDR3 spans 18 residues. The CDR3 loop is CASSLRSRYGGAYNEQFF. CDR3 DNA: TGTGCCAGCAGCTTACGGTCGCGTTACGGAGGTGCCTACAATGAGCAGTTCTTC.

As regards this clone: One junction end disagrees with the germline gene, perhaps due to a read error. This chain joins TRBV28 and TRBJ1-3; TRBD1 agrees at 7 bases. Germline V CDR1 and CDR2: MDHEN, SYDVKM. This CDR3 region has 14 residues. CDR3 sequence reads: CAGSLDRAGNTIYF. The CDR3 nucleotides read TGTGCCGGCAGCCTCGACAGGGCCGGAAACACCATATATTTT.

The CDR3 spells CSVAHNEQFF. Here the CDR3 DNA reads TGCAGCGTGGCCCACAATGAGCAGTTCTTC. The chain links TRBV29-1 to TRBJ2-1, with D unclear. The V gene lost 6 bases and the J gene lost 5 bases, with 5 bases spanning the gap. From germline, CDR1 is SQVTM and CDR2 ANQGSEA. The CDR3 extends over 10 amino acids.

This sequence joins TRBV4-1 and TRBJ1-1, with a tentative D call TRBD1 (6 bases). In germline, CDR1 is MGHRA, CDR2 YSYEKL. Trimming left V 7 bases short and J 6 bases short, with 18 bases between. The length of the CDR3 is 14 residues. CDR3 amino acids: CASIHPTGTSEAFF. CDR3 coding DNA: TGCGCCAGCATCCACCCTACAGGGACGTCTGAAGCTTTCTTT.

This clone came up once. CDR3 in DNA: TGTGCCAGCAGCGTCCCGGGACAGAATTCACCCCTCCACTTT. This sequence encodes CASSVPGQNSPLHF. The chain couples TRBV28 to TRBJ1-6; 7 positions match TRBD1. This CDR3 spans 14 amino acids. V shed 6 bases and J 7 bases; nucleotides not matched to a gene: 6. Germline-derived CDR1 and CDR2 are MDHEN and SYDVKM.

The chain carries TRBV18 and TRBJ2-2; tentatively, D is TRBD1 (6 bases). The germline gives CDR1 KGHSH, CDR2 LQKENI. CDR3 length: 15 amino acids. The germline V and J ends were trimmed by 0 bases and 3 bases, with 8 bases remaining between them. In nucleotides, the CDR3 is TGTGCCAGCTCACCACCCAGGGGTGACACCGGGGAGCTGTTTTTT. Translating it yields CASSPPRGDTGELFF.

About this clone: Other DNA sequences in the sample encode the same CDR3. V and J are TRBV27 and TRBJ2-7, with TRBD2 matching 13 bases. Germline CDR1 and CDR2: MNHEY and SMNVEV (reference sequence). The CDR3 totals 15 residues. After removal of 5 bases from V and 5 bases from J, the junction contained 6 bases not matched to a gene. The CDR3 protein is CASSPRTSGSHEQYF. The CDR3 bases are TGTGCCAGCAGTCCCCGGACTAGCGGGAGCCACGAGCAGTACTTC.

This chain joins TRBV6-1 and TRBJ1-2, with D possibly being TRBD1 (6 bases). V dropped 4 bases and J dropped 4 bases, with 13 bases sitting between them. The CDR3 has 14 amino acids. Germline V gene lookup returns CDR1 MNHNS and CDR2 SASEGT. The CDR3 DNA is TGTGCCAGCAGTGTGACAGGAAGCATCTATGGCTACACCTTC. It translates to CASSVTGSIYGYTF.

J is TRBJ2-7 and V is TRBV6-1; D not resolved. CDR1 is MNHNS, CDR2 SASEGT, per germline. This CDR3 is 14 amino acids long. Trimming stripped 6 bases from V and 4 bases from J, with 16 bases between. CDR3 DNA: TGTGCCAGCAGGGCCCAGGCTGGGTGGTACGAGCAGTACTTC. Translated: CASRAQAGWYEQYF.

With respect to this clone: A junction boundary mismatches the germline segment, possibly from a read error. This chain joins TRBV6-1 and TRBJ2-6; perhaps TRBD1 as D (5 bases). The CDR3 contains 14 residues. CDR1 and CDR2 from the germline V gene are MNHNS and SASEGT. DNA for the CDR3: TGTGCCAGCAGGTTGGGGTCTGGGGCCAACGGCCTGACTTTC. Its translation: CASRLGSGANGLTF.

This clone is a singleton in its sample. This chain joins TRBV2 and TRBJ2-7; D uncertain. Trimming shortened V by 6 bases and J by 4 bases, and 10 bases separated the two germline ends. The CDR3 length is 12 residues. From germline, CDR1 is SNHLY and CDR2 FYNNEI. The CDR3 protein is CASRRLPYEQYF. CDR3 nucleotide sequence: TGTGCCAGCAGGAGACTTCCATACGAGCAGTACTTC. Supplemented by reference TRBV2 and TRBJ2-7, the full variable domain reads EPEVTQTPSHQVTQMGQEVILRCVPISNHLYFYWYRQILGQKVEFLVSFYNNEISEKSEIFDDQFSVERPDGSNFTLKIRSTKLEDSAMYFCASRRLPYEQYFGPGTRLTVT.

A few counts support this clone. This chain connects TRBV19 to TRBJ1-5; 7 nucleotides align to TRBD1. With V trimmed by 7 bases and J by 7 bases, 16 bases remained unmatched. The CDR3 is made up of 16 amino acids. Per the germline V gene, CDR1 is LNHDA and CDR2 is SQIVND (reference sequence). In DNA, the CDR3 is TGTGCCAGTAAAATAGGGACAGTTGGTGGCAGGCAGCCCCAGCATTTT. As protein: CASKIGTVGGRQPQHF.

In its sample, this clone was seen once. The J gene is TRBJ1-5, the V gene TRBV7-2; 8 bases line up with TRBD1. Germline loops: CDR1 SGHTA, CDR2 FQGNSA. The CDR3 contains 15 residues. J lost 1 base, V lost 3 bases, and 2 bases had no gene match. The CDR3, as DNA: TGTGCCAGCAGCTTGGCAGGGGGCAGCAATCAGCCCCAGCATTTT. Translating it yields CASSLAGGSNQPQHF.

The J gene is TRBJ2-6, the V gene TRBV27; 12 nucleotides match TRBD1. The CDR3 totals 19 residues. Trimming cost V 5 bases and J 2 bases; bases outside gene matches: 10. The germline V gene has CDR1 MNHEY and CDR2 SMNVEV (reference sequence). DNA of the CDR3: TGTGCCAGCAGTCCCCTCCCCGGGACAGGGGGCGCTGGGGCCAACGTCCTGACTTTC. It translates to CASSPLPGTGGAGANVLTF.

The chain couples TRBV18 to TRBJ2-1; TRBD2 agrees at 15 bases. CDR3 size: 15 residues. Unmatched junction bases numbered 7, after V lost 6 bases and J lost 10 bases. Germline lookup yields CDR1 KGHSH and CDR2 LQKENI. CDR3: CASSPGTSGRWEQFF. The CDR3 DNA reads TGTGCCAGCTCCCCCGGGACTAGCGGGAGGTGGGAGCAGTTCTTC.

The gene calls are TRBV28 and TRBJ2-7; 8 bases match TRBD1. The CDR3 extends over 14 amino acids. CDR1 is MDHEN, CDR2 SYDVKM, per germline. Trimming removed 5 bases from V and 3 bases from J; junction bases left unmatched: 6. CDR3 nucleotides: TGTGCCAGCAGTCTCACAGGGGGTCACTACGAGCAGTACTTC. This encodes CASSLTGGHYEQYF.

This clone occurred once. The chain has TRBV27 and TRBJ1-6; 7 positions match TRBD1. J was trimmed by 6 bases and V by 10 bases; bases with no gene match: 6. CDR3 length: 13 amino acids. The germline V gene has CDR1 MNHEY and CDR2 SMNVEV (reference sequence). This chain's CDR3 is CAIHRQGNSPLHF. In DNA, the CDR3 is TGTGCCATTCACCGACAGGGTAATTCACCCCTCCACTTT.

The V gene is TRBV5-5, the J gene TRBJ1-2; D not resolved. The V gene lost 1 base and the J gene lost 2 bases, with 9 bases spanning the gap. The V gene's germline CDR1 is SGHKS and CDR2 YYEKEE (reference sequence). The CDR3 extends over 14 amino acids. The CDR3 DNA reads as TGTGCCAGCAGCTTGTCGGCGGGAAACTATGGCTACACCTTC. Protein sequence: CASSLSAGNYGYTF.

The rearrangement uses TRBV19 and TRBJ1-2; maybe TRBD1 (6 bases). CDR3 length: 13 residues. Germline lookup yields CDR1 LNHDA and CDR2 SQIVND (reference sequence). Trimming removed 4 bases from V and 7 bases from J, with 13 bases in between. The CDR3 DNA is TGTGCCAGTAGTACCGGGACATTTACTGGCTACACCTTC. It translates to CASSTGTFTGYTF.